Following are 10 T cell receptor beta chains from one sample sequenced in a study of T cell responses to AZD1222 COVID-19 vaccine. Sequencing was performed with immunoSEQ multiplex PCR; in TCRdb, only in-frame clones are kept and a portion is missing. Seen here are 120,000 or so clones, 70% to 90% observed once, and the top ten hold 3.2%. This sample comprised peripheral blood, obtained on day 0 of AZD1222 vaccination. These receptors were obtained from an adult in good health.

The chain recombines TRBV2 with TRBJ2-5; the match to TRBD1 covers 11 bases. Unmatched junction bases numbered 8, after V lost 7 bases and J lost 4 bases. The CDR3 runs 15 residues. Germline CDR1 SNHLY, CDR2 FYNNEI. The CDR3: CASTRGTGGRETQYF. For the CDR3, the DNA is TGTGCCAGCACCCGCGGGACAGGGGGACGAGAGACCCAGTACTTC.

This rearrangement joins TRBV3-1 (or the pseudogene TRBV3-2) to TRBJ1-6; no clear D gene. The CDR3 runs to 13 residues. Germline CDR1 reads LGHDT; CDR2 reads YNNKEL (reference sequence). Trimming pared 0 bases from V and 10 bases from J, leaving 7 bases between. The DNA of the CDR3 is TGTGCCAGCAGCCAAGATCGTAACTCACCCCTCCACTTT. Amino acids: CASSQDRNSPLHF.

The J gene is TRBJ2-7, the V gene TRBV5-4; the match to TRBD1 covers 9 bases. The CDR3 runs to 14 residues. V gave up 7 bases and J gave up 6 bases; unmatched junction bases: 11. Germline CDR1 is SGHNT and CDR2 is YYREEE (reference sequence). CDR3 bases: TGTGCCAGCGCCTTTGGGACAGGGCAAGGCGAGCAGTACTTC. This gives the protein CASAFGTGQGEQYF. Filled out from reference TRBV5-4 and TRBJ2-7, the complete variable domain reads ETGVTQSPTHLIKTRGQQVTLRCSSQSGHNTVSWYQQALGQGPQFIFQYYREEENGRGNFPPRFSGLQFPNYSSELNVNALELDDSALYLCASAFGTGQGEQYFGPGTRLTVT.

The genes are TRBV2 and TRBJ1-5, with D tentatively TRBD1 (6 bases). V dropped 7 bases and J dropped 0 bases, with 19 bases sitting between them. CDR1 is SNHLY, CDR2 FYNNEI, per germline. The CDR3 has 17 residues. The CDR3 DNA sequence: TGTGCCAGCAAGGGGGGAGGGTCGCACTATAGCAATCAGCCCCAGCATTTT. It codes for CASKGGGSHYSNQPQHF.

This clone was seen more than once but under ten times. The gene calls are TRBV28 and TRBJ2-3; 7 bases align to TRBD1. CDR3 length: 18 residues. Germline CDR1 MDHEN, CDR2 SYDVKM. Unmatched junction bases numbered 11, after V lost 2 bases and J lost 0 bases. CDR3 sequence: CASSLSFPAGGSTDTQYF. The CDR3 DNA reads TGTGCCAGCAGTTTAAGTTTCCCCGCAGGGGGTAGCACAGATACGCAGTATTTT.

This sequence joins TRBV10-1 and TRBJ2-5; no clear D gene. Trimming shortened V by 0 bases and J by 6 bases, and 11 bases separated the two germline ends. CDR3 length: 14 amino acids. Germline CDR1 WNHNN, CDR2 SYGVQD (reference sequence). In DNA, the CDR3 is TGCGCCAGCAGTGAGTCAGGCCAGAAGAAGACCCAGTACTTC. Translated: CASSESGQKKTQYF.

This clone was seen more than once but under ten times. V is TRBV6-5 and J is TRBJ2-3; 11 nucleotides align to TRBD1. The V gene's germline CDR1 is MNHEY and CDR2 SVGAGI. The CDR3 is 16 residues long. Germline trimming cut 2 bases from V and 6 bases from J; bases unmatched to any gene: 7. CDR3 protein: CASSYGWTGGLDTQYF. CDR3 sequence (DNA): TGTGCCAGCAGTTACGGCTGGACAGGGGGCTTGGATACGCAGTATTTT.

This clone has a single count. The rearrangement joins TRBV9 to TRBJ1-6; no firm D call. This CDR3 has 13 residues. Trimming cost V 4 bases and J 7 bases, with 9 bases left between them. Germline lookup yields CDR1 SGDLS and CDR2 YYNGEE. The CDR3 spells CASSPLGNSPLHF. CDR3 bases: TGTGCCAGCAGCCCACTCGGGAATTCACCCCTCCACTTT. The variable domain in full, completed from reference TRBV9 and TRBJ1-6, reads DSGVTQTPKHLITATGQRVTLRCSPRSGDLSVYWYQQSLDQGLQFLIQYYNGEERAKGNILERFSAQQFPDLHSELNLSSLELGDSALYFCASSPLGNSPLHFGNGTRLTVT.

The CDR3 reads CASSPQLDGYTF. CDR3 bases: TGTGCCAGCTCACCCCAACTAGATGGCTACACCTTC. V is TRBV18 and J is TRBJ1-2; D gene uncertain. The length of the CDR3 is 12 residues. The germline V and J ends were trimmed by 3 bases and 6 bases, with 8 bases remaining between them. The germline V gene encodes CDR1 KGHSH and CDR2 LQKENI.

The rearrangement uses TRBV11-2 and TRBJ2-7; 11 positions match TRBD1. This CDR3 region has 15 residues. With V trimmed by 5 bases and J by 3 bases, 6 bases remained unmatched. From germline, CDR1 is SGHAT and CDR2 FQNNGV. CDR3 nucleotide sequence: TGTGCCAGCAGCCGGACAGGGGGCCGGGGCTACGAGCAGTACTTC. This sequence encodes CASSRTGGRGYEQYF.